This TCR beta chain was captured in a study of T cell responses to AZD1222 COVID-19 vaccine (TCRdb year 2021). About the investigation overall: A total of roughly 240 trial participants underwent TCR sequencing, of whom nearly 210 received two doses of AZD1222 and about 26 received two doses of the MenACWY control vaccine. Enrollment into the trials was organized by age into subgroups of 18-55, 56-69 and 70-plus years, and those subgroups contained about 150, 27 and 61 TCR-sequenced participants, respectively. Results and caveats for the whole study, not just this receptor: In the small 56-69-year group, the increase in depth fell short of significance, most likely because of low power. Participants were mostly white British, with more females than males. The authors suggested clonal diversity may have been underestimated. No day 14 peak-response samples were available, so repertoires were characterized only after the peak T cell response. Spike-specific TCR breadth and depth rose significantly after two AZD1222 doses compared with day 0 and with MenACWY recipients. Only 5 to 7 AZD1222 recipients were SARS-CoV-2 seropositive at baseline, limiting conclusions about previously exposed vaccinees. Epitopes outside the regions mutated in the B.1.351 and B.1.1.7 variants were reportedly recognized by nearly half of the unique spike-specific TCRs. The whole spike protein was spanned by vaccine-associated CD4 TCRs, and dominant responses were seen in regions 160-218 and 743-854.

Including cysteine and phenylalanine, the CDR3 has 15 amino acids. Just CDR3 DNA is preserved here, 45 bases in frame from base 1. Here V drops 6 bases and J drops 1 base, and the junction holds 5 bases not matched to any gene. For CDR1 and CDR2, the germline V gene lists SNHLY and FYNNEI. Read against the paper, the sample's time point label means: about 28 days (+/-7) after the second vaccine dose. AZD1222 recipients whose second dose came at about 4 weeks and those whose second dose came at about 12 weeks were combined into one group, since spike-specific TCR depth and breadth did not differ between the two schedules. Vaccinee samples were obtained from the UK trials COV001 and COV002, which included a single-blind randomized controlled phase 2/3 trial of AZD1222 (ChAdOx1 nCoV-19) in healthy adults. For TCRbeta chain sequencing, PBMC samples from trial participants were taken at day 0 and at day 28 after the second dose.

The CDR3 regions of human TCRbeta chains were analyzed by immunosequencing. From the authors' description of their analysis: Repertoire TCRs were checked for matches against a reference library of SARS-CoV-2-specific TCRs that had been generated using the MIRA antigen-specificity platform. Breadth meant the fraction of unique TCRs that were SARS-CoV-2-associated, whereas depth meant the fraction of total T cells that were SARS-CoV-2-associated. Using the MIRA data, each spike-specific TCR was assigned both to the spike region to which the TCR was reactive and to a CD4 or CD8 class. Log10-transformed breadth and depth values were compared by one-way ANOVA with Sidak's multiple comparisons tests. The table was pulled from immuneACCESS by TCRdb, which kept in-frame rearrangements only. Such tables lose some clones; where checked, under half of the loss comes from unresolved V genes, and the rest has no known cause. Clone size and the V and J calls come from that table; the DNA yielded D and trimming. In all, the sample holds 250,000 to 300,000 clones, and roughly 93% of those were seen once. The ten top clones hold roughly 0.5% of the sample.

About this clone: The target of this receptor is not known. Within one base of it there is no much larger clone, and no base qualities were kept.

The sample was peripheral blood, taken 28 days after the second AZD1222 dose. The receptor comes from an adult who received the AZD1222 COVID-19 vaccine. The chain joins TRBV2 to TRBJ1-2; 10 bases in between match TRBD1. In nucleotide form, the sequence is TGTGCCAGCAGCGCCGGGACAGGGGTTAACTATGGCTACACCTTC. This translates into CASSAGTGVNYGYTF.